Each of the 26 T cell receptor beta chains below was sequenced from the same sample in a study of T cells in Graves' hyperthyroidism and ophthalmopathy. RNA transcripts yielded amplified TCR beta CDR3 regions. A set of HTBI primers served as the primers for a first-round RT-PCR of the TCR CDR3. Via MiXCR, TCRdb re-called the multiplex PCR reads, giving one row per CDR3 protein. The table includes under 450,000 distinct CDR3 sequences, about 15% detected once. Sample: blood. The receptors shown here come from a woman under 30 with Graves' hyperthyroidism.

In this sample, this clonotype turned up a few times. A junction boundary mismatches the germline segment, possibly from a read error. The V and J genes are TRBV7-3 and TRBJ2-2; the match to TRBD2 covers 8 bases. The CDR3 extends over 16 amino acids. The germline V gene encodes CDR1 SGHTA and CDR2 FQGTGA. The CDR3 nucleotides are TGTGCCAGCAGCCTAACTAGCGGTCCGAACACCGGGGAGCTGTTTTTT. Residues: CASSLTSGPNTGELFF.

There are a few counts of this clonotype. This chain links TRBV19 with TRBJ1-2; the D is unclear. Trimming took 8 bases from V and 3 from J, leaving 4 bases between them. Germline V CDR1 and CDR2: LNHDA, SQIVND (reference sequence). The CDR3 is 10 amino acids. The CDR3, as DNA: TGTGCCAGTGGAGACTATGGCTACACCTTC. Translation: CASGDYGYTF.

This clonotype was counted only a few times. An end of the junction does not agree with germline; a read error may underlie this. The rearrangement links TRBV9 to TRBJ1-5, with D perhaps TRBD1 (6 bases). The length of the CDR3 is 13 residues. Germline V lookup: CDR1 SGDLS, CDR2 YYNGEE. CDR3 protein: CASNKGGNHPQHF. The CDR3 nucleotides are TGTGCCAGCAACAAGGGGGGGAATCATCCCCAGCATTTT.

This clonotype has at least ten counts. The chain has TRBV20-1 and TRBJ2-7; D may be TRBD2 (6 bases). The CDR3 has 13 residues. Trimming stripped 3 bases from V and 6 bases from J, with 15 bases between. Germline CDR1 reads DFQATT; CDR2 reads SNEGSKA (reference sequence). The CDR3 nucleotides read TGCAGTGCTAGGTTCGGCGGGGCGCCCGAGCAGTACTTC. This sequence encodes CSARFGGAPEQYF.

A word on this clonotype: With a much larger clone just one base away, this may be a read error. The CDR3 carries no conserved terminal phenylalanine or tryptophan, so it likely arises from a read error. The rearrangement uses TRBV20-1 and TRBJ1-1; 12 bases are shared with TRBD1. Germline trimming cut 4 bases from V and 1 base from J; bases unmatched to any gene: 16. This CDR3 comprises 19 residues. The germline V gene has CDR1 DFQATT and CDR2 SNEGSKA (reference sequence). The CDR3 nucleotides read TGCAGTGCTATTTACGGGGACAGGGGGCTCCACTATACGAACACTGAAGCTTTCTCT. Its protein product is CSAIYGDRGLHYTNTEAFS.

This clonotype was counted many times. The chain combines TRBV20-1 with TRBJ1-5; D gene uncertain. The CDR3 sequence is 13 residues long. The germline V gene has CDR1 DFQATT and CDR2 SNEGSKA (reference sequence). The ends were cut back, 6 bases at V and 3 bases at J, with 12 bases in the middle. DNA of the CDR3: TGCAGTGCCGCCCGGGAGTTCAATCAGCCCCAGCATTTT. It specifies CSAAREFNQPQHF.

This clonotype was seen repeatedly, ten times or more. The chain couples TRBV6-1 to TRBJ1-5, with TRBD1 matching over 7 bases. The junction had 8 bases not matched to a gene; V was cut back by 4 bases and J by 5 bases. CDR3 length: 15 amino acids. Germline V lookup: CDR1 MNHNS, CDR2 SASEGT. In DNA form, the CDR3 reads TGTGCCAGCAGTGGCCAAGAGGGGGCGGATCAGCCCCAGCATTTT. Translating gives CASSGQEGADQPQHF.

The V and J genes are TRBV20-1 and TRBJ2-2; 7 positions agree with TRBD1. The CDR3 spans 13 residues. Germline CDR1 is DFQATT and CDR2 is SNEGSKA (reference sequence). Trimming cost V 2 bases and J 6 bases; bases outside gene matches: 3. Here the CDR3 reads CSARRGGAGELFF. In nucleotides, the CDR3 is TGCAGTGCTAGACGAGGGGGCGCCGGGGAGCTGTTTTTT.

This chain uses TRBV28 with TRBJ1-1, with 8 positions matching TRBD1. V dropped 11 bases and J dropped 1; count of bases not matched to a gene: 9. The CDR3 covers 14 residues. Germline CDR1 and CDR2: MDHEN and SYDVKM. CDR3 DNA: TGTGCCGGTCGTAACAGGGGGACGAACACTGAAGCTTTCTTT. Translated: CAGRNRGTNTEAFF. Combining the CDR3 with reference TRBV28 and TRBJ1-1 gives the whole variable domain DVKVTQSSRYLVKRTGEKVFLECVQDMDHENMFWYRQDPGLGLRLIYFSYDVKMKEKGDIPEGYSVSREKKERFSLILESASTNQTSMYLCAGRNRGTNTEAFFGQGTRLTVV.

The rearrangement joins TRBV20-1 to TRBJ2-1; 8 bases match TRBD2. The CDR3 runs 15 residues. Germline V gene lookup returns CDR1 DFQATT and CDR2 SNEGSKA (reference sequence). V was clipped by 6 bases and J by 3 bases; unmatched bases: 10. DNA for the CDR3: TGCAGTGCGGCCTGGGCGGGAGGACGCTACAATGAGCAGTTCTTC. It encodes CSAAWAGGRYNEQFF.

This clonotype appeared many times. V and J are TRBV5-1 and TRBJ2-1; perhaps TRBD1 as D (5 bases). The CDR3 is 15 residues long. Trimming took off 4 bases at V and 7 bases at J, with 18 bases between the two ends. Germline V gives CDR1 SGHRS, CDR2 YFSETQ. DNA of the CDR3: TGCGCCAGCAGCGGAAGGGTCCTACAGGTGAATGAGCAGTTCTTC. Its translation is CASSGRVLQVNEQFF.

This clonotype has just a few counts. The chain joins TRBV29-1 to TRBJ2-4; the D is unclear. The CDR3 has 11 amino acids. Trimming took off 7 bases at V and 3 bases at J, with 7 bases between the two ends. Germline values: CDR1 SQVTM, CDR2 ANQGSEA. The CDR3 nucleotides are TGCAGCGGGGAAGACAAAAACATTCAGTACTTC. Its protein product is CSGEDKNIQYF.

The sample holds many counts of this clonotype. The chain employs TRBV27 and TRBJ1-1; D call uncertain. CDR3 length: 16 amino acids. CDR1 and CDR2 (germline): MNHEY, SMNVEV (reference sequence). The V and J ends lost 2 bases and 0 bases respectively, with 13 bases between them. CDR3 protein: CASSLEGYRLNTEAFF. CDR3 in DNA: TGTGCCAGCAGTTTAGAGGGCTACCGTCTGAACACTGAAGCTTTCTTT.

In this sample, this clonotype turned up many times. This sequence joins TRBV18 and TRBJ2-3; TRBD2 matches 8 bases. Germline V gene data show CDR1 as KGHSH and CDR2 as LQKENI. Germline trimming cut 6 bases from V and 7 bases from J; bases unmatched to any gene: 15. This CDR3 region has 16 residues. The CDR3: CASSPHERELENTQYF. The CDR3 DNA sequence: TGTGCCAGCTCGCCCCACGAGCGGGAGTTAGAAAATACGCAGTATTTT.

The chain recombines TRBV29-1 with TRBJ2-7, with a possible D match to TRBD1 (5 bases). CDR1 is SQVTM, CDR2 ANQGSEA, per germline. Trimming stripped 2 bases from V and 5 bases from J, with 7 bases between. The CDR3 has 11 residues. CDR3 bases: TGCAGCGTTGAACAGGGTGACGAGCAGTACTTC. Its protein product is CSVEQGDEQYF.

This clonotype showed up many times. V gene TRBV2 combines with J gene TRBJ2-1, with TRBD2 identical over 11 bases. Germline V CDR1 and CDR2: SNHLY, FYNNEI. Germline trimming cut 5 bases from V and 5 bases from J; bases unmatched to any gene: 5. The CDR3 is 15 residues long. The CDR3 sequence: CASSKTSGANNEQFF. In nucleotides, the CDR3 is TGTGCCAGCAGTAAGACTAGCGGGGCCAACAATGAGCAGTTCTTC. The entire variable domain, with the rest obtained from reference TRBV2 and TRBJ2-1, is as follows: EPEVTQTPSHQVTQMGQEVILRCVPISNHLYFYWYRQILGQKVEFLVSFYNNEISEKSEIFDDQFSVERPDGSNFTLKIRSTKLEDSAMYFCASSKTSGANNEQFFGPGTRLTVL.

The V call is TRBV12-3 or TRBV12-4, the J call TRBJ1-3; weak D call: TRBD1 (6 bases). The CDR3 sequence is 16 residues long. The V end lost 5 bases, the J end lost 0 bases, and 14 bases lay between the germline ends. Here the CDR3 reads CASSRQAQNSGNTIYF. CDR3 DNA: TGTGCCAGCAGTCGACAGGCACAAAACTCTGGAAACACCATATATTTT.

There are many counts of this clonotype. The chain uses TRBV11-2 and TRBJ2-7, with 7 bases matching TRBD2. V lost 5 bases and J lost 1; bases outside the gene matches: 5. Germline loops: CDR1 SGHAT, CDR2 FQNNGV. This CDR3 has 14 residues. The CDR3 sequence: CASSTGRNSYEQYF. The DNA for the CDR3 is TGTGCCAGCAGCACCGGGAGGAATTCCTACGAGCAGTACTTC.

This clonotype was counted ten times or more. The genes are TRBV7-9 and TRBJ2-7; D possibly uses TRBD1 or TRBD2 (5 bases each). Germline V gene sequence: CDR1 SEHNR, CDR2 FQNEAQ (reference sequence). The V and J ends lost 0 bases and 2 bases respectively, with 8 bases between them. This CDR3 has 14 amino acids. In DNA, the CDR3 is TGTGCCAGCAGCTTAGCTGTGGGGGCCTACGAGCAGTACTTC. This encodes CASSLAVGAYEQYF.

The rearrangement links TRBV12-3 or TRBV12-4 to TRBJ2-2; 10 bases map to TRBD1. The V and J ends lost 5 bases and 4 bases, in that order; junction bases with no gene match: 7. The CDR3 loop spans 16 amino acids. The CDR3: CASSRRTGGTTGELFF. DNA for the CDR3: TGTGCCAGCAGTCGCCGGACAGGGGGGACCACCGGGGAGCTGTTTTTT.

This clonotype was observed many times. V usage is TRBV7-9 and J usage is TRBJ2-7; either TRBD1 or TRBD2 may supply D (6 bases each). This CDR3 has 15 residues. Germline lookup yields CDR1 SEHNR and CDR2 FQNEAQ (reference sequence). Trimming left V 0 bases short and J 4 bases short, with 13 bases between. In nucleotides, the CDR3 is TGTGCCAGCAGCTTAGCTACGGGGGCGAGATACGAGCAGTACTTC. It specifies CASSLATGARYEQYF.

At least ten counts were recorded for this clonotype. The rearrangement joins TRBV5-1 to TRBJ1-2, with D possibly TRBD1 on 5 matching bases. V gave up 2 bases and J gave up 8 bases, with 19 bases separating them. CDR1 is SGHRS, CDR2 YFSETQ, per germline. This CDR3 contains 15 residues. CDR3: CASSFAGPQTDGYTF. The CDR3 region has the DNA TGCGCCAGCAGCTTCGCGGGACCCCAGACAGACGGCTACACCTTC.

The V and J genes are TRBV5-4 and TRBJ2-2, with 10 bases that match TRBD2. The CDR3 has 17 residues. The V gene's germline CDR1 is SGHNT and CDR2 YYREEE (reference sequence). The V gene end was trimmed by 0 bases and the J gene end by 6 bases; junction bases not matched to a gene: 8. The CDR3 reads CASSLVPSGRAPGELFF. In nucleotides, the CDR3 is TGTGCCAGCAGCTTGGTCCCGAGCGGGAGGGCCCCCGGGGAGCTGTTTTTT.

The chain recombines TRBV2 with TRBJ1-2; TRBD1 aligns across 9 bases. The length of the CDR3 is 12 residues. Unmatched junction bases numbered 4, after V lost 6 bases and J lost 8 bases. Germline CDR1 SNHLY, CDR2 FYNNEI. This chain's CDR3 is CASSSGTGGYTF. CDR3 nucleotides: TGTGCCAGCAGCTCAGGGACAGGGGGCTACACCTTC.

This clonotype was found many times. The rearrangement joins TRBV3-1 to TRBJ1-1; 8 nucleotides agree with TRBD1. The V gene's germline CDR1 is LGHDT and CDR2 YNNKEL (reference sequence). The trim removed 4 bases at V and 10 bases at J, leaving 20 bases unmatched. The CDR3 covers 17 residues. Here the CDR3 reads CASSPSSGIGQGQGAFF. CDR3 DNA: TGTGCCAGCAGCCCAAGCAGCGGCATAGGACAGGGCCAGGGAGCTTTCTTT.

There are many counts of this clonotype. As DNA, the CDR3 is TGTGCCTGGAGTGGAGTAAAGGGACAGGGATTTTATAGCAATCAGCCCCAGCATTTT. As protein: CAWSGVKGQGFYSNQPQHF. This chain links TRBV30 with TRBJ1-5, with TRBD1 matching over 9 bases. This CDR3 is built from 19 residues. The V and J ends lost 1 base and 0 bases, in that order; junction bases with no gene match: 13. Looked up from germline, CDR1 is GTSNPN and CDR2 is SVGIG (reference sequence). Variable domain in full (rest from reference TRBV30 and TRBJ1-5): SQTIHQWPATLVQPVGSPLSLECTVEGTSNPNLYWYRQAAGRGLQLLFYSVGIGQISSEVPQNLSASRPQDRQFILSSKKLLLSDSGFYLCAWSGVKGQGFYSNQPQHFGDGTRLSIL.